Listed below are T cell receptor beta chains from one sample, sequenced in a study of lymphopenia after photon versus proton radiotherapy. Produced via immunoSEQ multiplex PCR; TCRdb's table is partial and in-frame only. Here the sample spans 35,000 to 45,000 clones, under 90% being singletons. Sequencing used peripheral blood, obtained from a patient treated with photon-based radiotherapy. The receptors here all came from a middle-aged man with gastric cancer. Both conserved end residues are part of each CDR3. A D gene is named only where the DNA matches it firmly. Expanded clones are given a class, and other clones once, few, many or no size at all.

j_call v_call d_call clone_size cdr3_aa cdr3_nt
TRBJ2-2 TRBV6-1 - - CASSTNWGNTGELFF TGTGCCAGCAGTACCAATTGGGGGAACACCGGGGAGCTGTTTTTT
TRBJ2-1 TRBV5-1 - - CASSLEALGRVNDEQFF TGCGCCAGCAGCTTGGAGGCGTTGGGGCGGGTTAACGATGAGCAGTTCTTC
TRBJ1-2 TRBV28 - few CASSWPEGYTF TGTGCCAGCAGTTGGCCAGAAGGCTACACCTTC
TRBJ2-3 TRBV7-3 - - CASSFAKSESPDTQYF TGTGCCAGCAGCTTCGCGAAGAGCGAGTCACCAGATACGCAGTATTTT
TRBJ2-5 TRBV9 - - CASSAAETQYF TGTGCCAGCAGCGCGGCGGAGACCCAGTACTTC
TRBJ2-7 TRBV19 - few CASSIGGYEQYF TGTGCCAGTAGTATCGGTGGGTACGAGCAGTACTTC
TRBJ2-5 TRBV5-4 - - CASSSQAVGGPAEETQYF TGTGCCAGCAGCTCCCAAGCTGTAGGAGGGCCAGCGGAAGAGACCCAGTACTTC
TRBJ1-5 TRBV21-1 - - CASSPARGRRESNQPQHF TGTGCCAGCAGCCCGGCCAGGGGGCGTCGGGAAAGCAATCAGCCCCAGCATTTT
TRBJ1-5 TRBV27 - few CASSILGQPQHF TGTGCCAGCTCCATTTTGGGTCAGCCCCAGCATTTT
TRBJ2-7 TRBV19 - - CATSRGPVYEQYF TGTGCCACTAGCAGGGGACCTGTCTACGAGCAGTACTTC
TRBJ1-1 TRBV11-3 - - CASSLAGRQGRTEAFF TGTGCCAGCAGCTTAGCCGGGCGGCAGGGAAGGACTGAAGCTTTCTTT
TRBJ1-5 TRBV28 - - CASSFRGVRNQPQHF TGTGCCAGCAGTTTCCGAGGGGTTCGGAATCAGCCCCAGCATTTT
TRBJ1-5 TRBV19 TRBD1 - CASSIDRGYQPQHF TGTGCCAGTAGTATAGACAGGGGGTATCAGCCCCAGCATTTT
TRBJ2-3 TRBV9 - - CASSASPQATDTQYF TGTGCCAGCAGCGCCAGCCCACAGGCCACAGATACGCAGTATTTT
TRBJ2-2 TRBV5-1 TRBD2 - CASSPLAGDTGELFF TGCGCCAGCAGCCCGCTAGCGGGGGACACCGGGGAGCTGTTTTTT
TRBJ2-1 TRBV19 - - CASSIDRTGGVREQFF TGTGCCAGTAGTATAGATCGGACAGGAGGGGTGCGTGAGCAGTTCTTC
TRBJ2-4 TRBV9 TRBD2 - CASMGREGIQYF TGTGCCAGCATGGGGAGGGAGGGCATTCAGTACTTC
TRBJ1-1 TRBV7-2 - - CASSPTYSTEAFF TGTGCCAGCAGCCCCACGTATTCCACTGAAGCTTTCTTT